A selection of T cell receptor beta chains follows, all from one sample in a study of blood T cell repertoires in COVID-19. The protocol was immunoSEQ multiplex PCR, while the TCRdb copy is restricted to in-frame clones and leaves out a portion. This sample has under 75,000 clones, with 75% to 85% found just once. The sequenced sample was peripheral blood. These TCRs come from a man between 65 and 80 years old who had recovered from COVID-19. The CDR3 runs from the conserved cysteine through the conserved F or W. D genes are given only for firm matches. Rows may omit the clone size; those that give it use once, few, many or a size class.

V: TRBV5-1
J: TRBJ1-1
D: NA
size: NA
DNA: TGCGCCAGCAGCTTGAACTACCGACCTCGGAACACTGAAGCTTTCTTT
CDR3: CASSLNYRPRNTEAFF

V: TRBV23-1
J: TRBJ1-5
D: NA
size: medium-sized
DNA: TGCGCCAGCAGTGAAACGAGGACAGAAAATCAGCCCCAGCATTTT
CDR3: CASSETRTENQPQHF

V: TRBV5-4
J: TRBJ2-5
D: TRBD1
size: once
DNA: TGTGCCAGCAGCTTGGGAGCAGGGGGTCCGGAGACCCAGTACTTC
CDR3: CASSLGAGGPETQYF

V: TRBV4-3
J: TRBJ2-2
D: TRBD2
size: NA
DNA: TGCGCCAGCAGCCAAGATCTTGTGGTAGCGGGAGTTTATACCGGGGAGCTGTTTTTT
CDR3: CASSQDLVVAGVYTGELFF

V: TRBV5-6
J: TRBJ1-2
D: NA
size: NA
DNA: TGTGCCAGCAGCTTGGGTGACCGCCCGTACAGTGGCTACACCTTC
CDR3: CASSLGDRPYSGYTF

V: TRBV11-3
J: TRBJ2-7
D: TRBD1
size: NA
DNA: TGTGCCAGCAGTCCCAGGAGCGGGACAGGGATTGTCTACGAGCAGTACTTC
CDR3: CASSPRSGTGIVYEQYF

V: TRBV30
J: TRBJ2-2
D: NA
size: NA
DNA: TGTGCCTGGAGTAAACTAGCTTTTACCGGGGAGCTGTTTTTT
CDR3: CAWSKLAFTGELFF

V: TRBV11-2
J: TRBJ2-5
D: TRBD1
size: NA
DNA: TGTGCCAGCAGCTTGGGGACAGGGGGCAAAGAGACCCAGTACTTC
CDR3: CASSLGTGGKETQYF

V: TRBV27
J: TRBJ2-7
D: NA
size: NA
DNA: TGTGCCAGTGGTGAGGGAGCCCACTACGAGCAGTACTTC
CDR3: CASGEGAHYEQYF

V: TRBV7-2
J: TRBJ1-3
D: NA
size: NA
DNA: TGTGCCAGCAGCCACAGCAACTCTGGAAACACCATATATTTT
CDR3: CASSHSNSGNTIYF

V: TRBV6-2/TRBV6-3
J: TRBJ2-7
D: NA
size: few
DNA: TGTGCCAGCAGTACCCCCCGCAGGACCTACGAGCAGTACTTC
CDR3: CASSTPRRTYEQYF

V: TRBV28
J: TRBJ1-2
D: NA
size: NA
DNA: TGTGCCAGCAGTTCCCAGGGCCCGGGCTATGGCTACACCTTC
CDR3: CASSSQGPGYGYTF

V: TRBV9
J: TRBJ2-3
D: TRBD2
size: NA
DNA: TGTGCCAGCAGCGTAGGAGCAAGCGGGGACACAGATACGCAGTATTTT
CDR3: CASSVGASGDTDTQYF

V: TRBV4-3
J: TRBJ1-4
D: TRBD1
size: NA
DNA: TGCGCCAGCAGCCAAGCCATACAGGGGTTTCGTGAAAAACTGTTTTTT
CDR3: CASSQAIQGFREKLFF

V: TRBV11-2
J: TRBJ1-2
D: NA
size: few
DNA: TGTGCCAGCAGCAAAACCGGGTCGGGCTATGGCTACACCTTC
CDR3: CASSKTGSGYGYTF

V: TRBV6-5
J: TRBJ2-1
D: TRBD2
size: NA
DNA: TGTGCCAGCAGCCCAGGACTAGCGGCCAACAATGAGCAGTTCTTC
CDR3: CASSPGLAANNEQFF

V: TRBV5-1
J: TRBJ1-5
D: NA
size: NA
DNA: TGCGCCAGCAGCTTGGATGGGGCGGGGGGCAATCAGCCCCAGCATTTT
CDR3: CASSLDGAGGNQPQHF

V: TRBV11-3
J: TRBJ2-2
D: TRBD1
size: NA
DNA: TGTGCCAGCAGTGTGACAGGGCCCGGGGAGCTGTTTTTT
CDR3: CASSVTGPGELFF

V: TRBV10-3
J: TRBJ2-2
D: TRBD1
size: NA
DNA: TGTGCCATCAGTGACGGGACAGGGGTTACCGGGGAGCTGTTTTTT
CDR3: CAISDGTGVTGELFF

V: TRBV2
J: TRBJ1-4
D: NA
size: NA
DNA: TGTGCCAGCACCCTGACGGGAGGGGTCGAAAAACTGTTTTTT
CDR3: CASTLTGGVEKLFF

V: TRBV6-2/TRBV6-3
J: TRBJ2-7
D: NA
size: NA
DNA: TGTGCCAGCAGTTCCTACGGACACGACCGGCAGGAGCAGTACTTC
CDR3: CASSSYGHDRQEQYF

V: TRBV11-2
J: TRBJ1-1
D: NA
size: NA
DNA: TGTGCCAGCAGCTCCAGAGGGAAGAACACTGAAGCTTTCTTT
CDR3: CASSSRGKNTEAFF